Each of the 21 T cell receptor beta chains below was sequenced from the same sample in a study of blood T cell repertoires in COVID-19. Repertoires were generated with immunoSEQ multiplex PCR, while TCRdb's copy carries only in-frame clones and drops some. Counted here are about 180,000 clones, under 90% occurring once; the ten biggest clones make up 10% to 13%. Sequenced input: peripheral blood. These receptors came from a woman aged 80 or over with active or convalescent COVID-19.

This chain joins TRBV11-2 and TRBJ1-2; 12 bases are a match to TRBD1. V shed 5 bases and J 5 bases; nucleotides not matched to a gene: 6. This CDR3 is 15 amino acids long. The V gene's germline CDR1 is SGHAT and CDR2 FQNNGV. The CDR3 loop is CASSPGTGGRYGYTF. CDR3 DNA: TGTGCCAGCAGCCCTGGGACAGGGGGCCGTTATGGCTACACCTTC.

The chain recombines TRBV28 with TRBJ1-1, with a weak D call TRBD1 (5 bases). Between the trimmed V and J ends, which lost 3 bases and 4 bases, there was a span of 15 bases. The CDR3 sequence is 15 residues long. Germline-derived CDR1 and CDR2 are MDHEN and SYDVKM. The chain's CDR3 is CASSLPGGVATEAFF. As DNA, the CDR3 is TGTGCCAGCAGTTTGCCCGGAGGGGTCGCCACTGAAGCTTTCTTT.

The gene calls are TRBV3-1 (or the pseudogene TRBV3-2) and TRBJ2-1, with D possibly being TRBD1 (6 bases). The CDR3 totals 14 residues. Germline V gene sequence: CDR1 LGHDT, CDR2 YNNKEL (reference sequence). The ends were cut back, 7 bases at V and 5 bases at J, with 15 bases in the middle. The CDR3 protein is CASKDSWGHNEQFF. For the CDR3, the DNA is TGTGCCAGCAAGGACAGCTGGGGGCACAATGAGCAGTTCTTC.

This clone was counted a single time. The chain recombines TRBV21-1 with TRBJ1-5; the D call of TRBD1 is as the table states it, not checked on the DNA. TRBV21-1 is labeled a pseudogene. The CDR3 totals 14 residues. The CDR3 coding sequence is TGTGCCAGCAGCTTTCAGTCCAGCAATCAGCCCCAGCATTTT. The encoded protein is CASSFQSSNQPQHF.

The CDR3 loop reads CATSRLSGQGRFYEQYF. CDR3 bases: TGTGCCACCAGCAGATTATCAGGACAGGGGCGGTTCTACGAGCAGTACTTC. This chain joins TRBV15 and TRBJ2-7; 9 bases are a match to TRBD1. Trimming cost V 2 bases and J 3 bases; bases outside gene matches: 11. The CDR3 loop spans 17 amino acids. Germline lookup yields CDR1 LNHNV and CDR2 YYDKDF (reference sequence).

This sequence joins TRBV28 and TRBJ2-1; 10 bases are a match to TRBD1. The germline V gene encodes CDR1 MDHEN and CDR2 SYDVKM. The CDR3 spans 12 residues. The ends lost 5 bases at V and 15 bases at J; junction bases unmatched: 7. CDR3 bases: TGTGCCAGCAGTCCCCCGGGACAGGGGACGTTCTTC. Residues: CASSPPGQGTFF. Combining the CDR3 with reference TRBV28 and TRBJ2-1 gives the whole variable domain DVKVTQSSRYLVKRTGEKVFLECVQDMDHENMFWYRQDPGLGLRLIYFSYDVKMKEKGDIPEGYSVSREKKERFSLILESASTNQTSMYLCASSPPGQGTFFGPGTRLTVL.

The rearrangement uses TRBV29-1 and TRBJ2-2; TRBD1 agrees at 10 bases. CDR3 length equals 14 residues. The junction had 4 bases not matched to a gene; V was cut back by 4 bases and J by 5 bases. Germline CDR1 is SQVTM and CDR2 is ANQGSEA. The CDR3 spells CSVGQGAGTGELFF. For the CDR3, the DNA is TGCAGCGTTGGACAGGGGGCGGGTACCGGGGAGCTGTTTTTT.

V is TRBV5-1 and J is TRBJ2-2; 9 bases match TRBD1. Germline assignment: CDR1 SGHRS and CDR2 YFSETQ. V dropped 4 bases and J dropped 6; count of bases not matched to a gene: 4. The CDR3 loop spans 14 amino acids. CDR3 amino acids: CASSRDRASGELFF. The CDR3 coding sequence is TGCGCCAGCAGCAGGGACAGGGCGTCCGGGGAGCTGTTTTTT.

The chain employs TRBV19 and TRBJ1-1; 11 bases are a match to TRBD1. CDR1 and CDR2 from the germline V gene are LNHDA and SQIVND (reference sequence). J was trimmed by 5 bases and V by 9 bases; bases with no gene match: 11. This CDR3 is built from 15 residues. CDR3 coding DNA: TGTGCCAGCCGTCGGAGGGACAGGGGGGATACTGAAGCTTTCTTT. Translating it yields CASRRRDRGDTEAFF.

The chain carries TRBV5-1 and TRBJ1-2; 9 nucleotides agree with TRBD1. Germline CDR1 reads SGHRS; CDR2 reads YFSETQ. The CDR3 runs to 14 residues. The V segment lost 4 bases and the J segment 6 bases; nucleotides outside the gene matches: 7. The CDR3 DNA reads TGCGCCAGCAGCCCACCGACAGGGGGAAATGGCTACACCTTC. Translation gives CASSPPTGGNGYTF. The full variable domain, completed using reference TRBV5-1 and TRBJ1-2, is KAGVTQTPRYLIKTRGQQVTLSCSPISGHRSVSWYQQTPGQGLQFLFEYFSETQRNKGNFPGRFSGRQFSNSRSEMNVSTLELGDSALYLCASSPPTGGNGYTFGSGTRLTVV.

The chain employs TRBV6-1 and TRBJ1-2; maybe TRBD1 (6 bases). Trimming left V 2 bases short and J 14 bases short, with 18 bases between. The CDR3 spans 13 residues. CDR1 and CDR2 from the germline V gene are MNHNS and SASEGT. CDR3 amino acids: CASSENFRQARTF. CDR3 nucleotide sequence: TGTGCCAGCAGTGAAAATTTTAGACAGGCGCGAACCTTC.

J is TRBJ1-2 and V is TRBV28, with D possibly matching TRBD1 (6 bases). This CDR3 spans 13 amino acids. V gave up 7 bases and J gave up 8 bases, with 17 bases separating them. Germline CDR1 MDHEN, CDR2 SYDVKM. As DNA, the CDR3 is TGTGCCAGCACTCCGGGGGGCAGGGAAGGCTACACCTTC. This gives the protein CASTPGGREGYTF.

This clone came up once. The chain links TRBV27 to TRBJ2-3, with 10 bases lining up with TRBD2. Trimming removed 5 bases from V and 4 bases from J; junction bases left unmatched: 9. Germline V CDR1 and CDR2: MNHEY, SMNVEV (reference sequence). This CDR3 is built from 16 residues. The CDR3 DNA reads as TGTGCCAGCAGTCTCCGGGAAGCGGGAGGGCCAGATACGCAGTATTTT. This sequence encodes CASSLREAGGPDTQYF.

The table lists this clone with a count of one. The J gene is TRBJ2-1, the V gene TRBV7-8; 13 bases agree with TRBD2. CDR3 length: 16 amino acids. With 4 bases clipped from V and 4 bases from J, the junction kept 4 bases outside the gene matches. Germline CDR1 reads SGHVS; CDR2 reads FQNEAQ. CDR3 sequence: CASSSWTSGSYNEQFF. The CDR3 DNA sequence: TGTGCCAGCAGCTCTTGGACTAGCGGGAGTTACAATGAGCAGTTCTTC. Full variable domain (rest looked up from reference TRBV7-8 and TRBJ2-1): GAGVSQSPRYKVAKRGQDVALRCDPISGHVSLFWYQQALGQGPEFLTYFQNEAQLDKSGLPSDRFFAERPEGSVSTLKIQRTQQEDSAVYLCASSSWTSGSYNEQFFGPGTRLTVL.

The rearrangement joins TRBV7-9 to TRBJ2-1; D ambiguous. The CDR3 runs to 15 residues. CDR1 and CDR2 from the germline V gene are SEHNR and FQNEAQ (reference sequence). V was shortened by 0 bases and J by 2 bases, with 8 bases between the two germline ends. Here the CDR3 reads CASSLAGPTYNEQFF. The CDR3 DNA reads TGTGCCAGCAGCTTAGCGGGCCCGACCTACAATGAGCAGTTCTTC.

The chain is built from TRBV5-1 and TRBJ1-6, with D uncertain. Germline values: CDR1 SGHRS, CDR2 YFSETQ. This CDR3 contains 16 residues. V lost 0 bases, J lost 7 bases, and 14 bases lay in between. Written as DNA, the CDR3 is TGCGCCAGCAGCTTGGATGCGGGTAGAGGGAATTCACCCCTCCACTTT. It yields the protein CASSLDAGRGNSPLHF.

The J gene is TRBJ1-1, the V gene TRBV24-1; 7 positions match TRBD1. The V gene's germline CDR1 is KGHDR and CDR2 SFDVKD. The CDR3 length is 12 residues. V lost 4 bases to trimming and J lost 10 bases; unmatched junction nucleotides: 5. As DNA, the CDR3 is TGTGCCACCAGTGACAACCGGGACAGAGCTTTCTTT. Translating it yields CATSDNRDRAFF.

This clone was counted only a few times. J is TRBJ1-4 and V is TRBV28; TRBD1 is a possible D gene (6 bases). This CDR3 is built from 15 residues. Trimming cost V 2 bases and J 4 bases, with 11 bases left between them. Looked up from germline, CDR1 is MDHEN and CDR2 is SYDVKM. CDR3 in amino acids: CASSLPRGFNEKLFF. CDR3 DNA sequence: TGTGCCAGCAGTTTACCCAGGGGTTTTAATGAAAAACTGTTTTTT. Filled out from reference TRBV28 and TRBJ1-4, the complete variable domain reads DVKVTQSSRYLVKRTGEKVFLECVQDMDHENMFWYRQDPGLGLRLIYFSYDVKMKEKGDIPEGYSVSREKKERFSLILESASTNQTSMYLCASSLPRGFNEKLFFGSGTQLSVL.

This sequence joins TRBV5-5 and TRBJ1-6; perhaps TRBD1 as D (6 bases). Germline V CDR1 and CDR2: SGHKS, YYEKEE (reference sequence). Deletions cut 4 bases from V and 7 bases from J, with 12 bases between. This CDR3 spans 14 amino acids. The CDR3 DNA sequence: TGTGCCAGCAGCGCCGGGACACAAAATTCACCCCTCCACTTT. Translating it yields CASSAGTQNSPLHF.

This clone was counted once. The chain has TRBV18 and TRBJ1-1, with D possibly matching TRBD1 (5 bases). The V end was cut by 3 bases, the J end by 2 bases, with 13 bases between. The CDR3 spans 15 residues. Germline CDR1 and CDR2: KGHSH and LQKENI. The CDR3 spells CASSPKETANTEAFF. The CDR3 nucleotides read TGTGCCAGCTCACCGAAGGAGACAGCTAACACTGAAGCTTTCTTT.

The CDR3 reads CASSEELTRSYEQYF. The CDR3 nucleotides are TGTGCCAGCAGTGAAGAGCTGACTCGTTCTTACGAGCAGTACTTC. J is TRBJ2-7 and V is TRBV6-1; D unclear. Trimming removed 1 base from V and 4 bases from J, with 14 bases in between. CDR1 is MNHNS and CDR2 is SASEGT in the germline V gene. The CDR3 has 15 amino acids.